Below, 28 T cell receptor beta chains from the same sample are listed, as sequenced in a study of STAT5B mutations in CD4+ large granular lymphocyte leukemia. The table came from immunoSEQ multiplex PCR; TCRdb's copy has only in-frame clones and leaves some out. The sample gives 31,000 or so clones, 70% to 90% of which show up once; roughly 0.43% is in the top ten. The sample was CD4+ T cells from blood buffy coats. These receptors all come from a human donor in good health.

The CDR3 is CASSQYLQGGNTEAFF. The CDR3, as DNA: TGTGCCAGCAGCCAGTATCTACAGGGAGGGAACACTGAAGCTTTCTTT. The chain couples TRBV5-4 to TRBJ1-1, with D possibly being TRBD1 (6 bases). CDR3 size: 16 residues. Germline V CDR1 and CDR2: SGHNT, YYREEE (reference sequence). With 4 bases removed from V and 1 base from J, the gap between germline ends came to 17 bases.

The chain's CDR3 is CASSYRGQSAQYF. CDR3 coding DNA: TGTGCCAGCAGTTACCGAGGACAGTCTGCGCAGTATTTT. This chain joins TRBV28 and TRBJ2-3; D might be TRBD1 (6 bases). This CDR3 contains 13 residues. V lost 4 bases, J lost 10 bases, and 15 bases lay in between. CDR1 is MDHEN, CDR2 SYDVKM, per germline.

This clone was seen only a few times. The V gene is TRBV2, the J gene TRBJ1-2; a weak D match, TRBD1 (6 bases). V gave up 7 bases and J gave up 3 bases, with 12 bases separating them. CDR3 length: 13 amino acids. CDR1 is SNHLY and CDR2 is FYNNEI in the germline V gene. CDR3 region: CASTREGDYGYTF. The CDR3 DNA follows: TGTGCCAGCACTAGGGAGGGGGACTATGGCTACACCTTC.

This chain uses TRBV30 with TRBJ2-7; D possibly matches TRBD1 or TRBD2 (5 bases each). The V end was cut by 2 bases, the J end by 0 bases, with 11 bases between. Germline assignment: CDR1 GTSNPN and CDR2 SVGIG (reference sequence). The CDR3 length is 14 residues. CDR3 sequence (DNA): TGTGCCTGGAGTACTCGGGGCAGCTCCTACGAGCAGTACTTC. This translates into CAWSTRGSSYEQYF.

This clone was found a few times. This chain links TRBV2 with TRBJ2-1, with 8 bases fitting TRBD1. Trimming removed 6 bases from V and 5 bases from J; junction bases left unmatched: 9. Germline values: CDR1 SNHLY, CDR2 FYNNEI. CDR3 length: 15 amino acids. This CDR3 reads CASRRDRGPHNEQFF. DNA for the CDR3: TGTGCCAGCAGGAGAGACAGGGGCCCACACAATGAGCAGTTCTTC. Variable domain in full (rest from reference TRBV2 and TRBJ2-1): EPEVTQTPSHQVTQMGQEVILRCVPISNHLYFYWYRQILGQKVEFLVSFYNNEISEKSEIFDDQFSVERPDGSNFTLKIRSTKLEDSAMYFCASRRDRGPHNEQFFGPGTRLTVL.

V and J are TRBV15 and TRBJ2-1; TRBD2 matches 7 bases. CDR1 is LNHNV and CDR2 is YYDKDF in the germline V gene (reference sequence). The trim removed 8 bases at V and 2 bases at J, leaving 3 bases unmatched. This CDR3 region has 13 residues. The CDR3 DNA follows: TGTGCCACCGGGGCGGGGGCCTACAATGAGCAGTTCTTC. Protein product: CATGAGAYNEQFF.

This chain's CDR3 is CASSHLDRSKGELFF. DNA for the CDR3: TGTGCCAGCAGCCATCTAGACAGATCAAAAGGGGAGCTGTTTTTT. V and J are TRBV5-4 and TRBJ2-2; D is perhaps TRBD1 (5 bases). The CDR3 contains 15 residues. Germline V gene data show CDR1 as SGHNT and CDR2 as YYREEE (reference sequence). V lost 4 bases and J lost 8, with 18 bases in between.

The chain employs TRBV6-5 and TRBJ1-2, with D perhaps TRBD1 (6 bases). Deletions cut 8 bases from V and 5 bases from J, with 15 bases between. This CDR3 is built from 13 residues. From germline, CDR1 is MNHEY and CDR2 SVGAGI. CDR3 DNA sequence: TGTGCCAGCCAAGGGGGGGGCAGGTATGGCTACACCTTC. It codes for CASQGGGRYGYTF.

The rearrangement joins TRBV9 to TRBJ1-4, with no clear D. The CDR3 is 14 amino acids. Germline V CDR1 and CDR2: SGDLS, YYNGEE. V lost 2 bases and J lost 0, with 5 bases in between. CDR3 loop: CASSVLATNEKLFF. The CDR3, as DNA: TGTGCCAGCAGCGTTTTAGCAACTAATGAAAAACTGTTTTTT.

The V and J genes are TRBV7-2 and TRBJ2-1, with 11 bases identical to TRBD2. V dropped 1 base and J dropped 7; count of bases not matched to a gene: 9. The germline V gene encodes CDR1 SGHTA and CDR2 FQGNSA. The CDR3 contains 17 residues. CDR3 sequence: CASSLVTLAGGGNEQFF. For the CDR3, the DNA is TGTGCCAGCAGCTTAGTGACCCTAGCGGGAGGCGGTAATGAGCAGTTCTTC.

CDR3 DNA: TGTGCCAGCAGTCTGGCCAGCGAGAGCTATGGCTACACCTTC. It specifies CASSLASESYGYTF. The chain joins TRBV2 to TRBJ1-2, with D uncertain. Germline CDR1 and CDR2: SNHLY and FYNNEI. The CDR3 runs 14 residues. Trimming removed 5 bases at V and 4 bases at J, with 14 bases between.

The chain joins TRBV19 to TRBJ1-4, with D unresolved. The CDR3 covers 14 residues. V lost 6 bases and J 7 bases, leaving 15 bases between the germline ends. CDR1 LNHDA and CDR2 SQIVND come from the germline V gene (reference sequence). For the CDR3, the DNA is TGTGCCAGTAGGGTAACAAGAAATAGTGAAAAACTGTTTTTT. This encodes CASRVTRNSEKLFF. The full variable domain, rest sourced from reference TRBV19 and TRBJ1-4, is DGGITQSPKYLFRKEGQNVTLSCEQNLNHDAMYWYRQDPGQGLRLIYYSQIVNDFQKGDIAEGYSVSREKKESFPLTVTSAQKNPTAFYLCASRVTRNSEKLFFGSGTQLSVL.

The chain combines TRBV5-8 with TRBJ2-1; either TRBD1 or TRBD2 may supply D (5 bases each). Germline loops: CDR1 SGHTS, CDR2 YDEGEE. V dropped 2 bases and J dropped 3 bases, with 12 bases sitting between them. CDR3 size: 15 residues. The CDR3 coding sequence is TGTGCCAGCAGCTTACCGGGACGCAACTACAATGAGCAGTTCTTC. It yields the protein CASSLPGRNYNEQFF.

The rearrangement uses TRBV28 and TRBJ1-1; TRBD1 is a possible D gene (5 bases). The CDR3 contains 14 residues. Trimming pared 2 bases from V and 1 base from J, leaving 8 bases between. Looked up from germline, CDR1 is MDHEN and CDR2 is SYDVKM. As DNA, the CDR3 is TGTGCCAGCAGTTTAAGGGGCACGAACACTGAAGCTTTCTTT. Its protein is CASSLRGTNTEAFF. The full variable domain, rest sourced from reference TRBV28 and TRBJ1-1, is DVKVTQSSRYLVKRTGEKVFLECVQDMDHENMFWYRQDPGLGLRLIYFSYDVKMKEKGDIPEGYSVSREKKERFSLILESASTNQTSMYLCASSLRGTNTEAFFGQGTRLTVV.

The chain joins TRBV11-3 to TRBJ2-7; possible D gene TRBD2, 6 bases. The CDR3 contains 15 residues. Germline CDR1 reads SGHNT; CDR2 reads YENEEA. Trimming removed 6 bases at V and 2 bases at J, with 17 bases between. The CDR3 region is CASSTDRTTTYEQYF. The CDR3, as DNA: TGTGCCAGCAGTACTGACCGGACTACCACCTACGAGCAGTACTTC.

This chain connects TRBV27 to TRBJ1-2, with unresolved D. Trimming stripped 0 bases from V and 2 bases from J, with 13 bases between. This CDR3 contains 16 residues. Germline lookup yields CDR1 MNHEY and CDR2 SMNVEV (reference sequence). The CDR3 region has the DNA TGTGCCAGCAGTTTATCGTCGCAGACCAGGAACTATGGCTACACCTTC. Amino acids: CASSLSSQTRNYGYTF.

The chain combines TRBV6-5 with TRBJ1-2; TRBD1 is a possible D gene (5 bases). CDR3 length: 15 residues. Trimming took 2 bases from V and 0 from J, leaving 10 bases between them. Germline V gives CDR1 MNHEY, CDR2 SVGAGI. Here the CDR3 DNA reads TGTGCCAGCAGTTACGGTGGGGGTGCTAACTATGGCTACACCTTC. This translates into CASSYGGGANYGYTF.

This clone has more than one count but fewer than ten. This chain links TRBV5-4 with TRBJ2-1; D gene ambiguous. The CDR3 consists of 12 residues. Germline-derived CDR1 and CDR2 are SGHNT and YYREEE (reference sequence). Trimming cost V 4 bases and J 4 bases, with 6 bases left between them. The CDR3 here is CASSVRYNEQFF. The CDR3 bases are TGTGCCAGCAGCGTACGATACAATGAGCAGTTCTTC.

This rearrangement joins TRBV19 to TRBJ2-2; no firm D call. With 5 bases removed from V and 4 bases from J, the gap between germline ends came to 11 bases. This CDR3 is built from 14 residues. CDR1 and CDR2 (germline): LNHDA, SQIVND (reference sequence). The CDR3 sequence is CASSHGTGTGELFF. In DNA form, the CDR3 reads TGTGCCAGTAGTCACGGAACGGGCACCGGGGAGCTGTTTTTT.

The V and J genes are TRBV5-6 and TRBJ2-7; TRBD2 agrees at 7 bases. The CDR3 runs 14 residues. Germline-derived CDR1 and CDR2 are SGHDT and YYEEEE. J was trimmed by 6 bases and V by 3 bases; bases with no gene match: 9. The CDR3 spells CASSSGLPGGEQYF. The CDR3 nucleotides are TGTGCCAGCAGCTCGGGACTTCCGGGGGGCGAGCAGTACTTC.

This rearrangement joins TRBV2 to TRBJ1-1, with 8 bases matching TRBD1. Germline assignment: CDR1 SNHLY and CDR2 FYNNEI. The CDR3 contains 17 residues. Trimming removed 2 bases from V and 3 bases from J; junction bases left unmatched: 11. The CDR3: CASSEFGRGRRDTEAFF. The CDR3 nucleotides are TGTGCCAGCAGTGAATTTGGCAGGGGGCGGAGAGACACTGAAGCTTTCTTT.

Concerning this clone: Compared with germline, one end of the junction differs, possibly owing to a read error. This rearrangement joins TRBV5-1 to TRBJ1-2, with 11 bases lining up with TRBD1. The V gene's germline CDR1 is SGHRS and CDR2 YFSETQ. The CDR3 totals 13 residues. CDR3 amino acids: CAGSLGQGDGYTF. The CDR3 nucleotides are TGCGCCGGCAGCTTGGGACAGGGGGATGGCTACACCTTC.

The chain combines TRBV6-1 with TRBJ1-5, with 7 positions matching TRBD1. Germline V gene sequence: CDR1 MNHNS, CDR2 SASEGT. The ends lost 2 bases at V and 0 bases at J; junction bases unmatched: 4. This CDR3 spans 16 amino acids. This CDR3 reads CASSESGQYSNQPQHF. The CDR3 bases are TGTGCCAGCAGTGAATCGGGACAGTATAGCAATCAGCCCCAGCATTTT.

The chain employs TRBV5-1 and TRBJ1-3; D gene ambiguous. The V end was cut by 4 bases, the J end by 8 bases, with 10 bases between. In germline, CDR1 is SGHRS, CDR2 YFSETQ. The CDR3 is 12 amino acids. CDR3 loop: CASSRPGDTIYF. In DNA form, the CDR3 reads TGCGCCAGCAGCCGCCCCGGAGACACCATATATTTT. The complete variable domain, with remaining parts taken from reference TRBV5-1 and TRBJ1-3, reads KAGVTQTPRYLIKTRGQQVTLSCSPISGHRSVSWYQQTPGQGLQFLFEYFSETQRNKGNFPGRFSGRQFSNSRSEMNVSTLELGDSALYLCASSRPGDTIYFGEGSWLTVV.

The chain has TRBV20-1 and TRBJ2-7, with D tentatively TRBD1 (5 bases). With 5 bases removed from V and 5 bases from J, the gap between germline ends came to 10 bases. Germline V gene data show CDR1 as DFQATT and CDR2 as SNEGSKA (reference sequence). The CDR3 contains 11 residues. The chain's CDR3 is CSAGAANEQYF. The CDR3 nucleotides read TGCAGTGCTGGGGCGGCCAACGAGCAGTACTTC.

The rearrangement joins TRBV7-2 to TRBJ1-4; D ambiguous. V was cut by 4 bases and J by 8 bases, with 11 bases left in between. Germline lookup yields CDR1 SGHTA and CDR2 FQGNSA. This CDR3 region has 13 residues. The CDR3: CASSSLAPEKLFF. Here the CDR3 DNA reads TGTGCCAGCAGCTCGCTAGCTCCGGAAAAACTGTTTTTT.

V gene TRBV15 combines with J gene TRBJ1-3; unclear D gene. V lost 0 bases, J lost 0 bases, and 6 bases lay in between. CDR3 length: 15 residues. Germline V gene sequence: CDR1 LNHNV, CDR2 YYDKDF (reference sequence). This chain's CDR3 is CATSRERDSGNTIYF. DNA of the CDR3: TGTGCCACCAGCAGAGAAAGGGACTCTGGAAACACCATATATTTT.

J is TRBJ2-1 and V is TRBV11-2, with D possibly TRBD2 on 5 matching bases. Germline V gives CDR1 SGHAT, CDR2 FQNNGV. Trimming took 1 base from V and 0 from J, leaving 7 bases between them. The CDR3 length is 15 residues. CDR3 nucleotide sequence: TGTGCCAGCAGCTTAGGAGGGAGCTCCTACAATGAGCAGTTCTTC. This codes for CASSLGGSSYNEQFF.